The T cell receptor beta chain described here comes from a study of CD8 T cells in ankylosing spondylitis. Whole-study results and caveats: For ankylosing spondylitis blood, a TCR beta motif of several highly homologous variants appeared characteristic. Some motif variants were previously reported in reactive arthritis synovial fluid and blood.

TCRdb ran MiXCR on the 5' RACE reads and lists one entry per CDR3 protein. This table holds under 950,000 distinct CDR3 sequences, 19% found once. The sample holds a few counts of this clonotype. Its antigen is unknown. This CDR3 is built from 12 residues. The germline gives CDR1 SQVTM, CDR2 ANQGSEA. Trimming stripped 6 bases from V and 0 bases from J, with 9 bases between. The chain employs TRBV29-1 and TRBJ2-7, with D perhaps matching TRBD1 (5 bases). The receptor was isolated from a male donor with ankylosing spondylitis. Specimen: blood, either unsorted or a sorted T cell fraction (not recorded which). CDR3 bases: TGCAGCGTATCGACAGACTCCTACGAGCAGTACTTC. This gives the protein CSVSTDSYEQYF.